This T cell receptor (beta chain) was identified during a study of cytomegalovirus exposure and HLA in healthy donors. Healthy bone marrow donors made up the donor group. Germline assignment: CDR1 SGHDT and CDR2 YYEEEE. Trimming took 0 bases from V and 7 from J, leaving 16 bases between them. The CDR3 runs to 15 residues. PCR used 60 Vbeta primers and 13 Jbeta primers. Sequencing was performed with immunoSEQ multiplex PCR; in TCRdb, only in-frame clones are kept and a portion is missing. This table has some 220,000 clones, around 80% appearing once. The V call is TRBV5-6, the J call TRBJ1-2, with D possibly being TRBD1 (5 bases). The TCR sequence derives from a woman aged 55 to 70 in good health and CMV-seropositive. The sequenced sample was PBMCs. CDR3 loop: CASSLVGRGGGGYTF. DNA of the CDR3: TGTGCCAGCAGCTTGGTTGGAAGGGGCGGCGGTGGCTACACCTTC.